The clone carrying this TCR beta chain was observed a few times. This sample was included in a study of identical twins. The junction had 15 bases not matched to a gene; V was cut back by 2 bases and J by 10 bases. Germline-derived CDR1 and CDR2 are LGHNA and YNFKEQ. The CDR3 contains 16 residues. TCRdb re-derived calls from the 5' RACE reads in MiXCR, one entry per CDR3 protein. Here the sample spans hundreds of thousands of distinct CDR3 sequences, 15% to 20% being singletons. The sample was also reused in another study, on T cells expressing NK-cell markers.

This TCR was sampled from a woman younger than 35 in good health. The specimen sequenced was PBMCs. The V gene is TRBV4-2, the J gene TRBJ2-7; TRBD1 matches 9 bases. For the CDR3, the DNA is TGTGCCAGCAGCCAATTAAACCCCGGGACAGGGCGGCGACAGTACTTC. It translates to CASSQLNPGTGRRQYF.